Shown below are 11 T cell receptor beta chains from a single sample sequenced in a study of cytomegalovirus exposure and HLA in healthy donors (dated by TCRdb to about 2017). Libraries were made using the immunoSEQ multiplex PCR assay. For the multiplex PCR, a mixture combining 60 forward primers for TCR Vbeta segments and 13 reverse primers for TCR Jbeta segments was used. TCRdb stores this immuneACCESS table with in-frame sequences only. Part of the clones is absent; in the studies checked, under half of the shortfall reflects unresolved V genes, and no reason is known for the rest. In this sample the table shows 110,000 to 150,000 clones, around three quarters of which occur a single time. Jointly, the top ten make up about 2% of the sample. Specimen: PBMCs. The receptors shown here come from a woman in her 40s in good health and CMV-seronegative.

The V gene is TRBV6-5, the J gene TRBJ1-1, with a weak D call TRBD1 (6 bases). CDR1 MNHEY and CDR2 SVGAGI come from the germline V gene. Trimming shortened V by 7 bases and J by 4 bases, and 16 bases separated the two germline ends. The CDR3 spans 14 residues. CDR3 sequence reads: CASTQKDSFTEAFF. The CDR3 DNA is TGTGCCAGCACCCAAAAGGACAGCTTCACTGAAGCTTTCTTT.

This clone appeared a few times. V and J are TRBV7-9 and TRBJ1-5; the D gene is possibly TRBD1 (5 bases). This CDR3 is built from 14 residues. Germline V gene lookup returns CDR1 SEHNR and CDR2 FQNEAQ (reference sequence). Trimming pared 5 bases from V and 1 base from J, leaving 9 bases between. CDR3 nucleotide sequence: TGTGCCAGCAGCCTTGACAGCAGCAATCAGCCCCAGCATTTT. Its protein product is CASSLDSSNQPQHF.

The chain joins TRBV10-3 to TRBJ1-2; 9 bases map to TRBD1. From germline, CDR1 is ENHRY and CDR2 SYGVKD. Trimming cost V 8 bases and J 4 bases; bases outside gene matches: 8. This CDR3 has 14 amino acids. In DNA, the CDR3 is TGTGCCATCTCCTTACAGGGGGCGGGCTATGGCTACACCTTC. Protein sequence: CAISLQGAGYGYTF.

V and J are TRBV6-1 and TRBJ2-3, with 7 bases aligning to TRBD1. Trimming at V came to 9 bases and at J to 1 base, leaving 7 bases not matched to a gene. The CDR3 consists of 14 residues. From germline, CDR1 is MNHNS and CDR2 SASEGT. CDR3 loop: CASRTGAGTDTQYF. The CDR3 DNA reads TGTGCCAGTCGCACAGGGGCGGGCACAGATACGCAGTATTTT.

The gene calls are TRBV10-3 and TRBJ2-3; D is possibly TRBD1 (6 bases). The CDR3 covers 16 residues. Trimming removed 7 bases at V and 1 base at J, with 18 bases between. Per the germline V gene, CDR1 is ENHRY and CDR2 is SYGVKD. The CDR3 DNA sequence: TGTGCCATCACCTCGGGACAACGGTATGGCACAGATACGCAGTATTTT. Translation: CAITSGQRYGTDTQYF.

This clone was recorded only once. The rearrangement joins TRBV28 to TRBJ1-1; no firm D call. The V gene lost 3 bases and the J gene lost 1 base, with 6 bases spanning the gap. Germline CDR1 reads MDHEN; CDR2 reads SYDVKM. CDR3 size: 13 residues. CDR3 region: CASSLSWNTEAFF. CDR3 coding DNA: TGTGCCAGCAGTTTGTCCTGGAACACTGAAGCTTTCTTT.

This clone was counted only a few times. CDR3 loop: CASSWDRYGYTF. In DNA form, the CDR3 reads TGTGCCAGCTCCTGGGACAGATATGGCTACACCTTC. The chain uses TRBV6-1 and TRBJ1-2; 7 nucleotides align to TRBD1. The germline V gene has CDR1 MNHNS and CDR2 SASEGT. The CDR3 covers 12 residues. The junction had 5 bases not matched to a gene; V was cut back by 8 bases and J by 5 bases.

J is TRBJ1-2 and V is TRBV27, with 9 nucleotides matching TRBD1. The V segment lost 6 bases and the J segment 3 bases; nucleotides outside the gene matches: 8. The germline V gene encodes CDR1 MNHEY and CDR2 SMNVEV (reference sequence). The CDR3 has 15 amino acids. CDR3 sequence reads: CASSSDRGDYYGYTF. Written as DNA, the CDR3 is TGTGCCAGCAGCTCTGACAGGGGGGACTACTATGGCTACACCTTC.

The V call is TRBV5-5, the J call TRBJ1-5, with D hard to call. This CDR3 has 12 residues. The V and J ends lost 2 bases and 5 bases respectively, with 5 bases between them. Germline loops: CDR1 SGHKS, CDR2 YYEKEE (reference sequence). The DNA of the CDR3 is TGTGCCAGCAGCTTAGGAGATCAGCCCCAGCATTTT. Its translation: CASSLGDQPQHF.

The rearrangement links TRBV6-5 to TRBJ2-7, with D possibly matching TRBD2 (6 bases). CDR1 is MNHEY, CDR2 SVGAGI, per germline. Trimming cost V 6 bases and J 3 bases, with 15 bases left between them. There are 14 residues in the CDR3. The CDR3 loop reads CASRRTLEGYEQYF. Here the CDR3 DNA reads TGTGCCAGCAGGCGTACCTTGGAGGGCTACGAGCAGTACTTC.

The rearrangement uses TRBV2 and TRBJ2-7; 7 nucleotides match TRBD1. This CDR3 contains 12 residues. V was pared by 10 bases and J by 1 base, with 4 bases of the junction left unmatched. Germline CDR1 reads SNHLY; CDR2 reads FYNNEI. The CDR3 protein is CATTGVSYEQYF. In DNA form, the CDR3 reads TGTGCCACCACAGGGGTTTCCTACGAGCAGTACTTC.